This T cell receptor beta chain was found in a study of identical twins. This clonotype was observed at least ten times. Its antigen remains unknown. Healthy Caucasians provided all donations. CDR1 is LNHNV, CDR2 YYDKDF, per germline (reference sequence). V was clipped by 8 bases and J by 4 bases, with 15 bases between them. CDR3 length equals 15 residues. Study-wide points: When twins shared out-of-frame alpha sequences, those sequences had excess low generation probability.

It was template switching that added a universal primer site, and there were unique molecular identifiers on the cDNA. TCRdb reprocessed the 5' RACE reads with MiXCR, giving one entry per CDR3 protein. The profile covers around 160,000 distinct CDR3 sequences, with around 3.5% appearing a single time and 8.1% taken by the ten largest. This receptor was identified in a man aged 18 to 29 in good health. The chain has TRBV15 and TRBJ2-6; D unresolved. The sample consisted of memory T cells sorted from blood. Here the CDR3 reads CATEADLWGANVLTF. The CDR3, as DNA: TGTGCCACCGAGGCAGACCTCTGGGGGGCCAACGTCCTGACTTTC. Based on the CDR3 plus reference TRBV15 and TRBJ2-6, the full variable domain is DAMVIQNPRYQVTQFGKPVTLSCSQTLNHNVMYWYQQKSSQAPKLLFHYYDKDFNNEADTPDNFQSRRPNTSFCFLDIRSPGLGDTAMYLCATEADLWGANVLTFGAGSRLTVL.